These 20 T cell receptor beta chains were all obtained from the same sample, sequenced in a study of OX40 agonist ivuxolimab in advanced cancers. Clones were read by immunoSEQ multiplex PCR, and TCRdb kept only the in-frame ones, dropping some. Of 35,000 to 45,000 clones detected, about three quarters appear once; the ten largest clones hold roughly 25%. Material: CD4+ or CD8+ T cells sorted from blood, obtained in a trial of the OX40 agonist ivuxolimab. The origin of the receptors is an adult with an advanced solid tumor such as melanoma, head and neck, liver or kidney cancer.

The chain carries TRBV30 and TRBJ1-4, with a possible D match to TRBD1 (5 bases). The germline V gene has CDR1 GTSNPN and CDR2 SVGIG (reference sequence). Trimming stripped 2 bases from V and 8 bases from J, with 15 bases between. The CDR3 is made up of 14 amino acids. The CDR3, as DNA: TGTGCCTGGAGTCCGGGACTCGGCGGCGAAAAACTGTTTTTT. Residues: CAWSPGLGGEKLFF.

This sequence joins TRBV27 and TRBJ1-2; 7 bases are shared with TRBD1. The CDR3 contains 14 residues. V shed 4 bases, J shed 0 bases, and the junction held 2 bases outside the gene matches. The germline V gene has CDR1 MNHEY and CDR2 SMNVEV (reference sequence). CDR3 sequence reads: CASSYRGANYGYTF. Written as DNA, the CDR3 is TGTGCCAGCAGTTACAGGGGAGCTAACTATGGCTACACCTTC.

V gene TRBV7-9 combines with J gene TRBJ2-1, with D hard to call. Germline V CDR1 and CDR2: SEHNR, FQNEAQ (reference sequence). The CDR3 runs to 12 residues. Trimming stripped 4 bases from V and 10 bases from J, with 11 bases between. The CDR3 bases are TGTGCCAGCAGCTCGGCCCTCAGGGAGCAGTTCTTC. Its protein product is CASSSALREQFF. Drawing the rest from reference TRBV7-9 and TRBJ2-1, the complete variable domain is DTGVSQNPRHKITKRGQNVTFRCDPISEHNRLYWYRQTLGQGPEFLTYFQNEAQLEKSRLLSDRFSAERPKGSFSTLEIQRTEQGDSAMYLCASSSALREQFFGPGTRLTVL.

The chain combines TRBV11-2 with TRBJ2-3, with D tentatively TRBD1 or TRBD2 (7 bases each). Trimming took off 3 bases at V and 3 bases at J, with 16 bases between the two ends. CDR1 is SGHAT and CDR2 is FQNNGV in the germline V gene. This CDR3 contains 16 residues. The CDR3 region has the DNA TGTGCCAGCAGCTTCAAGGGGGCGGGGGCAACAGATACGCAGTATTTT. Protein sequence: CASSFKGAGATDTQYF. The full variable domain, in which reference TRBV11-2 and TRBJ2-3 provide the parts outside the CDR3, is EAGVAQSPRYKIIEKRQSVAFWCNPISGHATLYWYQQILGQGPKLLIQFQNNGVVDDSQLPKDRFSAERLKGVDSTLKIQPAKLEDSAVYLCASSFKGAGATDTQYFGPGTRLTVL.

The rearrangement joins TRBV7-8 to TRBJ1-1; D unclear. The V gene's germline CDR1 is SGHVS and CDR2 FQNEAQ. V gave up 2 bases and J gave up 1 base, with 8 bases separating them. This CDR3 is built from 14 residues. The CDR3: CASSLRTANTEAFF. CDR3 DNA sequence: TGTGCCAGCAGCTTAAGGACCGCGAACACTGAAGCTTTCTTT.

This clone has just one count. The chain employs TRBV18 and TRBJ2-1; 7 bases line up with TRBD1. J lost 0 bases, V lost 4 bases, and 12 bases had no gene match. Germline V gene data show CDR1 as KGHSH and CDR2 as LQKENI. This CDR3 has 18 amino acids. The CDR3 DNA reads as TGTGCCAGCTCACGTAAGCAGGGCTGGGACAGCTCCTACAATGAGCAGTTCTTC. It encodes CASSRKQGWDSSYNEQFF.

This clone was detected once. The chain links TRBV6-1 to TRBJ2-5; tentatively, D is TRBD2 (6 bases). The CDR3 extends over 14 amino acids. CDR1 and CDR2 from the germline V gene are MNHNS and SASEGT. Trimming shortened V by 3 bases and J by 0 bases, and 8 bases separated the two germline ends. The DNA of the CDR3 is TGTGCCAGCAGTGATGCGGGGTACCAAGAGACCCAGTACTTC. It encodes CASSDAGYQETQYF.

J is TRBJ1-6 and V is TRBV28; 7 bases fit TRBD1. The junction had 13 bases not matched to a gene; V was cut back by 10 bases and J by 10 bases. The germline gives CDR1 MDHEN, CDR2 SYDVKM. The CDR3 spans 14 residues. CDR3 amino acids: CATTRQGEWSPLHF. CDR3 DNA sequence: TGTGCCACGACTCGGCAGGGGGAGTGGTCACCCCTCCACTTT.

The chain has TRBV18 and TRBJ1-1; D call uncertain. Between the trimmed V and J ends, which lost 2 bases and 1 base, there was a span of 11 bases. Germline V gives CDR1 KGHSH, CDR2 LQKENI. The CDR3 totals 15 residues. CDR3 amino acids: CASSPISQPNTEAFF. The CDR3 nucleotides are TGTGCCAGCTCACCAATATCCCAGCCGAACACTGAAGCTTTCTTT. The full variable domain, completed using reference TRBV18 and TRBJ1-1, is NAGVMQNPRHLVRRRGQEARLRCSPMKGHSHVYWYRQLPEEGLKFMVYLQKENIIDESGMPKERFSAEFPKEGPSILRIQQVVRGDSAAYFCASSPISQPNTEAFFGQGTRLTVV.

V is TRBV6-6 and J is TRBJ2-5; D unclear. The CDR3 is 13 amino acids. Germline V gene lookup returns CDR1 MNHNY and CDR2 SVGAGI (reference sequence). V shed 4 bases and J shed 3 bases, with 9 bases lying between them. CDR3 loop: CASSSLSKETQYF. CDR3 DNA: TGTGCCAGCAGTTCGCTAAGCAAAGAGACCCAGTACTTC.

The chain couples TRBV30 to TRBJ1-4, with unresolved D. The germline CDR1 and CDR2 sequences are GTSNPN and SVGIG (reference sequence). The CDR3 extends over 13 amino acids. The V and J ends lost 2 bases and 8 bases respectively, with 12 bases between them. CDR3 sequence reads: CAWSKGNGEKLFF. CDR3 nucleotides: TGTGCCTGGAGTAAGGGAAATGGAGAAAAACTGTTTTTT.

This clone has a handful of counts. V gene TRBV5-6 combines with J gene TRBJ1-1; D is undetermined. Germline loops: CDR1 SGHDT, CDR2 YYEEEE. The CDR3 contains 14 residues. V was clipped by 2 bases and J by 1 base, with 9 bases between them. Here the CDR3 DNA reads TGTGCCAGCAGCTTCTTCGGCACGAACACTGAAGCTTTCTTT. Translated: CASSFFGTNTEAFF.

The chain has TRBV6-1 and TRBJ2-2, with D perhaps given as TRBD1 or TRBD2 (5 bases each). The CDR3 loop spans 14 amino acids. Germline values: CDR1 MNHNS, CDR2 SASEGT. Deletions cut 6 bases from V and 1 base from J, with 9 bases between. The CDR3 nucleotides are TGTGCCAGCAGATGGGGGTGGAACACCGGGGAGCTGTTTTTT. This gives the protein CASRWGWNTGELFF.

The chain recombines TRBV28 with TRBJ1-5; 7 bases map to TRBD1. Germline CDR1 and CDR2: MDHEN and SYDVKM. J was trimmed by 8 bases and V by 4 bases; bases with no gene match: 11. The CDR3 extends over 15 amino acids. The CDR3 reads CASSSPTGLIKPQHF. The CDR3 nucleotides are TGTGCCAGCAGTTCGCCGACAGGGCTAATCAAGCCCCAGCATTTT.

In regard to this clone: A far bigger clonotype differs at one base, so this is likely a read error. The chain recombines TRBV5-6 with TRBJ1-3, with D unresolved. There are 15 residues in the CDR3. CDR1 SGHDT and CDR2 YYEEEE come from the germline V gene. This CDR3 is CASSLDGHSGNTIYF. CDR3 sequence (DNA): TGTGCCAGCAGTTTGGACGGCCACTCTGGAAACACCATATATTTT.

The CDR3 spells CASSLGRRGSYNEQFF. DNA for the CDR3: TGCGCCAGCAGCTTGGGTCGGCGGGGCTCCTACAATGAGCAGTTCTTC. The rearrangement links TRBV5-1 to TRBJ2-1; possible D gene TRBD2, 6 bases. The CDR3 sequence is 16 residues long. V lost 0 bases, J lost 0 bases, and 10 bases lay in between. The germline V gene encodes CDR1 SGHRS and CDR2 YFSETQ.

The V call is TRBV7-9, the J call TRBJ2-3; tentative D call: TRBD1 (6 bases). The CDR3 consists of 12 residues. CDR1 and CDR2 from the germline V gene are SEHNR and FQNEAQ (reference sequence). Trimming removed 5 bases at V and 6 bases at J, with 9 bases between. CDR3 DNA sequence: TGTGCCAGCAGCACCCAGGGGGATACGCAGTATTTT. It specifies CASSTQGDTQYF. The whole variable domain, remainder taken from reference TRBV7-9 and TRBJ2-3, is DTGVSQNPRHKITKRGQNVTFRCDPISEHNRLYWYRQTLGQGPEFLTYFQNEAQLEKSRLLSDRFSAERPKGSFSTLEIQRTEQGDSAMYLCASSTQGDTQYFGPGTRLTVL.

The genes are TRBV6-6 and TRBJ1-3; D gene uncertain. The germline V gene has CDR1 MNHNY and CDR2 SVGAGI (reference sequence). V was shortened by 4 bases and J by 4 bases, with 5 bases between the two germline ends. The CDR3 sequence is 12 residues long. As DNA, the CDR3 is TGTGCCAGCAGTTCAGAGGGAAACACCATATATTTT. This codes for CASSSEGNTIYF.

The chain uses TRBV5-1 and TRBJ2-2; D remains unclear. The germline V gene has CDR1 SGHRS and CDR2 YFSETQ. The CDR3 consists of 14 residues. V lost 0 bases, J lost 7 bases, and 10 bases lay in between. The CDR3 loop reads CASSLDGMGGELFF. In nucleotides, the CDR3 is TGCGCCAGCAGCTTGGATGGGATGGGCGGGGAGCTGTTTTTT.

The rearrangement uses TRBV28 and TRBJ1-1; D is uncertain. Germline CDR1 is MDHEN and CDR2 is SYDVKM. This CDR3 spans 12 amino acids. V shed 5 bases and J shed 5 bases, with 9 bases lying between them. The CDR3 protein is CASSRIGTEAFF. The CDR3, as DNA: TGTGCCAGCAGTCGGATTGGGACTGAAGCTTTCTTT.